The clone carrying this T cell receptor beta chain has a count of ten or more. The authors amplified TCR beta CDR3 regions, and they did so from RNA transcripts for repertoire sequencing. The authors performed first-round RT-PCR with HTBI primers and then a second-round multiplex PCR. TCRdb recomputed calls from the multiplex PCR reads with MiXCR, one row per CDR3 protein. The sample lists about 550,000 distinct CDR3 sequences; 35% to 45% were seen once. These data come from a study of Graves' ophthalmopathy and Graves' hyperthyroidism. Trimming shortened V by 5 bases and J by 4 bases, and 11 bases separated the two germline ends. Germline-derived CDR1 and CDR2 are SGHVS and FNYEAQ. This CDR3 region has 14 residues.

The chain combines TRBV7-6 with TRBJ2-2; tentatively, D is TRBD1 (5 bases). The material sequenced was peripheral blood or thyroid tissue (not recorded which). The clonotype was recovered from an adult man with Graves' hyperthyroidism. CDR3 region: CASSPLQGTGELFF. The CDR3 DNA is TGTGCCAGCAGCCCCCTCCAGGGCACCGGGGAGCTGTTTTTT.